Listed below are T cell receptor beta chains from one sample, sequenced in a study of CD8+ T cells in alopecia areata. Only in-frame clones appear in the TCRdb table, and some are missing; sequencing was by immunoSEQ multiplex PCR. The table has 150,000 to 200,000 clones, 50% to 60% seen once. Here the sequenced sample was CD4+ T cells sorted from blood, taken at week 0. Receptors were obtained from a human donor with alopecia areata. CDR3s include the opening cysteine and the closing phenylalanine or tryptophan. Fields, in order: clone size, J gene, V gene, D gene, CDR3 DNA, CDR3 protein. A D gene is named only where the DNA matches it firmly. Part of the rows lack a size; the others show once, few, many or a class for expanded clones.

>few|TRBJ2-7|TRBV6-5|TRBD1
TGTGCCAGCAGTTACGGACAGGGGGAATACGAGCAGTACTTC
CASSYGQGEYEQYF
>-|TRBJ2-1|TRBV6-1|-
TGTGCCAGCAAACGGGAGATAACGGGCAATGAGCAGTTCTTC
CASKREITGNEQFF
>-|TRBJ2-6|TRBV9|-
TGTGCCAGCAGCGTAAGGGGAGCGTCGAGCTCTGGGGCCAACGTCCTGACTTTC
CASSVRGASSSGANVLTF
>few|TRBJ2-7|TRBV2|-
TGTGCCAGCACCCCAGGACACGAGCAGTACTTC
CASTPGHEQYF
>few|TRBJ2-7|TRBV29-1|TRBD1
TGCAGCGTGGACCTGCCGAGCAGGGGGCTTGCCTACGAGCAGTACTTC
CSVDLPSRGLAYEQYF
>-|TRBJ2-3|TRBV5-4|-
TGTGCCAGCAGCTTGAAGCTAGCGCCAGATACGCAGTATTTT
CASSLKLAPDTQYF
>many|TRBJ2-7|TRBV7-2|-
TGTGCCACCGCCGCCTCCTACGAGCAGTACTTC
CATAASYEQYF
>-|TRBJ2-2|TRBV6-5|-
TGTGCCAGCAGCCCTACCTGGGGTAATACCGGGGAGCTGTTTTTT
CASSPTWGNTGELFF
>-|TRBJ2-3|TRBV7-2|TRBD1
TGTGCCAGCAGCTTAGTCGGACAGGGGATCACAGATACGCAGTATTTT
CASSLVGQGITDTQYF
>-|TRBJ1-2|TRBV7-9|-
TGTGCCAGCAGCTTGGACAGCTTCGGCTACACCTTC
CASSLDSFGYTF
>-|TRBJ2-1|TRBV5-1|-
TGCGCCAGCTCAGGATGGATGGAGGCTAGTGAGCAGTTCTTC
CASSGWMEASEQFF
>-|TRBJ1-1|TRBV29-1|-
TGCAGCGTTGAAGGGTGGGAACTTGAAGCTTTCTTT
CSVEGWELEAFF
>-|TRBJ1-2|TRBV29-1|-
TGCAGCGTTGAAGGAGGGGCCGACTATGGCTACACCTTC
CSVEGGADYGYTF
>few|TRBJ1-5|TRBV29-1|TRBD1
TGCAGCGTAGGACAGGGCAATCAGCCCCAGCATTTT
CSVGQGNQPQHF
>-|TRBJ2-7|TRBV28|-
TGTGCCAGCAGTCCGGCCTACGAGCAGTACTTC
CASSPAYEQYF
>-|TRBJ1-3|TRBV5-1|-
TGCGCCAGCAGTTCACAGGGAGCGGCTGGAAACACCATATATTTT
CASSSQGAAGNTIYF
>-|TRBJ1-5|TRBV7-6|-
TGTGCCAGCAGCTCCGGTCCGGGGAGCAATCAGCCCCAGCATTTT
CASSSGPGSNQPQHF
>-|TRBJ2-7|TRBV18|TRBD2
TGTGCCAGCTCACCAGCCCAGAGACTAGCGGGGATCTACGAGCAGTACTTC
CASSPAQRLAGIYEQYF
>-|TRBJ1-5|TRBV5-6|TRBD1
TGTGCCAGCAGCCGGACAGGGGGTGATCAGCCCCAGCATTTT
CASSRTGGDQPQHF
>-|TRBJ2-7|TRBV28|-
TGTGCCAGCTCTATCCGGGAAGGCTACGAGCAGTACTTC
CASSIREGYEQYF
>-|TRBJ2-3|TRBV20-1|-
TGCAGTGCTAGTAGGGGGGATACGCAGTATTTT
CSASRGDTQYF
>-|TRBJ1-4|TRBV7-9|-
TGTGCCAGCAGCTTATGGGGGGACGATGAAAAACTGTTTTTT
CASSLWGDDEKLFF
>-|TRBJ1-1|TRBV25-1|-
TGTGCCAGCAGTAGGGCGGGGGGTTCTGAAGCTTTCTTT
CASSRAGGSEAFF
>few|TRBJ2-5|TRBV7-3|-
TGTGCCAGCAGCTTAAACGGCTACCAAGAGACCCAGTACTTC
CASSLNGYQETQYF
>-|TRBJ2-2|TRBV6-5|-
TGTGCCAGCAGTTTAAACGGGCGGCGGAGGACCGGGGAGCTGTTTTTT
CASSLNGRRRTGELFF
>-|TRBJ2-7|TRBV30|-
TGTGCCTGGAGTCGGGGTGGGATTACCTACGAGCAGTACTTC
CAWSRGGITYEQYF
>-|TRBJ2-1|TRBV2|-
TGTGCCAGCACGGAAGCCCGAAAGCAGTTCTTC
CASTEARKQFF
>few|TRBJ1-4|TRBV4-2|-
TGTGCCAGCAGCCAAGAAGGCCGTTGGGTTAATGAAAAACTGTTTTTT
CASSQEGRWVNEKLFF
>once|TRBJ2-2|TRBV29-1|TRBD2
TGCAGCGTGAGCGGGGGGGCTACCGGGGAGCTGTTTTTT
CSVSGGATGELFF
>few|TRBJ1-1|TRBV2|-
TGTGCCAGCAGCACACCGGGAGGCCCTAACACTGAAGCTTTCTTT
CASSTPGGPNTEAFF
>once|TRBJ1-1|TRBV6-5|TRBD1
TGTGCCAGCAGTTACCCCCGGGACAGGGGTAACACTGAAGCTTTCTTT
CASSYPRDRGNTEAFF
>-|TRBJ2-7|TRBV29-1|-
TGCAGCGTTGGAAACCCGGGACAAAGCTCCTACGAGCAGTACTTC
CSVGNPGQSSYEQYF
>few|TRBJ2-5|TRBV7-7|-
TGTGCTAGCAGCTTAGGGGTCAGGGAGACCCAGTACTTC
CASSLGVRETQYF
>-|TRBJ2-5|TRBV11-2|TRBD1
TGTGCCAGCAGCTCGACGACAGGGTTGTGGCAAGAGACCCAGTACTTC
CASSSTTGLWQETQYF
>-|TRBJ1-4|TRBV29-1|-
TGCAGCGTTGAAGGGCAGAGAGGGGAAAAACTGTTTTTT
CSVEGQRGEKLFF
>-|TRBJ1-1|TRBV19|-
TGTGCCAGTGGGAGAGGTGGGGTCTCGAACACTGAAGCTTTCTTT
CASGRGGVSNTEAFF
>-|TRBJ2-3|TRBV10-3|-
TGTGCCATCAGCCCCGACTACTATACGCAGTATTTT
CAISPDYYTQYF
>-|TRBJ2-7|TRBV7-3|-
TGTGCCAGCAGCCGGAACTCGGGCTACGAGCAGTACTTC
CASSRNSGYEQYF
>-|TRBJ1-1|TRBV18|-
TGTGCCAGCTCACCAAGACAGGCCCATGAAGCTTTCTTT
CASSPRQAHEAFF
>few|TRBJ2-7|TRBV10-3|TRBD2
TGTGCCATCAGTGAGCTAGCGGGGAACTACGAGCAGTACTTC
CAISELAGNYEQYF
>-|TRBJ2-7|TRBV19|-
TGTGCCAGTAGTAGTTTCGCAGGGTCGTCTGTTGGCGAGCAGTACTTC
CASSSFAGSSVGEQYF
>few|TRBJ2-2|TRBV7-8|TRBD1
TGTGCCAGCAGCCCTCCGGGACAGGGTTCCTGGGAGCTGTTTTTT
CASSPPGQGSWELFF